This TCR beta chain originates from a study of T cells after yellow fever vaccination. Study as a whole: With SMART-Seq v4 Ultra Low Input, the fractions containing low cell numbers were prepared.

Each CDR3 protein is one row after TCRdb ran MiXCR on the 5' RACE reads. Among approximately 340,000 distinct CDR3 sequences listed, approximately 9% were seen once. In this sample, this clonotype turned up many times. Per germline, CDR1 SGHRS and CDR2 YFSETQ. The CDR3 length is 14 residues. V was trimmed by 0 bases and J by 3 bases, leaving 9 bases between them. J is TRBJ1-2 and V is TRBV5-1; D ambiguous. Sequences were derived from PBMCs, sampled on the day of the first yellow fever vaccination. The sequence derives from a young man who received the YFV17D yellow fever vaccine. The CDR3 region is CASSLGPDYYGYTF. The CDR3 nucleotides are TGCGCCAGCAGCTTGGGACCTGATTACTATGGCTACACCTTC.